The rows below give T cell receptor beta chains drawn from one sample of a study of T cell responses to AZD1222 COVID-19 vaccine. Repertoires were generated with immunoSEQ multiplex PCR, while TCRdb's copy carries only in-frame clones and drops some. In the table there are roughly 80,000 clones, around nine tenths of which are singletons. The sample in question was peripheral blood, obtained 28 days after the second AZD1222 dose. These receptors all come from an adult who received the AZD1222 COVID-19 vaccine. CDR3s include the opening cysteine and the closing phenylalanine or tryptophan. Each record gives: clone size, J gene, CDR3 length, V gene, D gene, CDR3 DNA, CDR3 protein. D genes are given only for firm matches. A clone size is listed for some rows: how often the clone was seen (once, few, many), or a class if it is expanded.

clone_size: .
j_call: TRBJ1-6
cdr3_length: 14
v_call: TRBV7-9
d_call: .
cdr3_nt: TGTGCCAGCAGCTTTGGCCTAAATAATTCACCCCTCCACTTT
cdr3_aa: CASSFGLNNSPLHF

clone_size: .
j_call: TRBJ2-2
cdr3_length: 14
v_call: TRBV24-1
d_call: .
cdr3_nt: TGTGCCACCAGTAACTGGGAGAAAGCCGGGGAGCTGTTTTTT
cdr3_aa: CATSNWEKAGELFF

clone_size: .
j_call: TRBJ1-5
cdr3_length: 15
v_call: TRBV18
d_call: .
cdr3_nt: TGTGCCAGCTCCCCTGGAACAGCCTTAAATCAGCCCCAGCATTTT
cdr3_aa: CASSPGTALNQPQHF

clone_size: .
j_call: TRBJ2-1
cdr3_length: 15
v_call: TRBV9
d_call: .
cdr3_nt: TGTGCCAGCAGCGCTTGGGGGGCCCTTAACAATGAGCAGTTCTTC
cdr3_aa: CASSAWGALNNEQFF

clone_size: .
j_call: TRBJ2-5
cdr3_length: 13
v_call: TRBV5-5
d_call: .
cdr3_nt: TGTGCCAGCAGCCGGCGGGCCCAAGAGACCCAGTACTTC
cdr3_aa: CASSRRAQETQYF

clone_size: .
j_call: TRBJ2-1
cdr3_length: 15
v_call: TRBV4-1
d_call: TRBD2
cdr3_nt: TGCGCCAGCAGCCAAGTCACCGGGGGGGCCCATGAGCAGTTCTTC
cdr3_aa: CASSQVTGGAHEQFF

clone_size: .
j_call: TRBJ1-1
cdr3_length: 14
v_call: TRBV11-2
d_call: .
cdr3_nt: TGTGCCAGCAGCTTGGGGGGAATGAACACTGAAGCTTTCTTT
cdr3_aa: CASSLGGMNTEAFF

clone_size: .
j_call: TRBJ1-4
cdr3_length: 14
v_call: TRBV6-5
d_call: .
cdr3_nt: TGTGCCAGCAGTAGGGGGGGGTTTAATGAAAAACTGTTTTTT
cdr3_aa: CASSRGGFNEKLFF

clone_size: few
j_call: TRBJ1-1
cdr3_length: 13
v_call: TRBV5-1
d_call: .
cdr3_nt: TGCGCCAGCAGATCGGGGGTGAATGGTGAAGCTTTCTTT
cdr3_aa: CASRSGVNGEAFF

clone_size: .
j_call: TRBJ1-6
cdr3_length: 16
v_call: TRBV9
d_call: TRBD1
cdr3_nt: TGTGCCAGCAGCGTAGCTGAAGGACAGGGGGGATCACCCCTCCACTTT
cdr3_aa: CASSVAEGQGGSPLHF

clone_size: .
j_call: TRBJ2-3
cdr3_length: 15
v_call: TRBV24-1
d_call: TRBD2
cdr3_nt: TGTGCCACCAGCGGGGATGGCGGGAGGCCCACTACGCAGTATTTT
cdr3_aa: CATSGDGGRPTTQYF

clone_size: once
j_call: TRBJ2-3
cdr3_length: 14
v_call: TRBV5-1
d_call: TRBD2
cdr3_nt: TGCGCCAGCAGCTTCACTAGCGGAACAGATACGCAGTATTTT
cdr3_aa: CASSFTSGTDTQYF

clone_size: .
j_call: TRBJ1-1
cdr3_length: 13
v_call: TRBV2
d_call: .
cdr3_nt: TGTGCCACCACACGACTGGGCAGCCCTGAAGCTTTCTTT
cdr3_aa: CATTRLGSPEAFF

clone_size: .
j_call: TRBJ1-1
cdr3_length: 12
v_call: TRBV12-3/TRBV12-4
d_call: .
cdr3_nt: TGTGCCAGCAGCCAAGAAACAGGGCGGGCTTTCTTT
cdr3_aa: CASSQETGRAFF

clone_size: .
j_call: TRBJ1-1
cdr3_length: 14
v_call: TRBV30
d_call: .
cdr3_nt: TGTGCCTGGAGTGGGGTACAGGGCGGCACTGAAGCTTTCTTT
cdr3_aa: CAWSGVQGGTEAFF

clone_size: .
j_call: TRBJ2-7
cdr3_length: 18
v_call: TRBV5-4
d_call: .
cdr3_nt: TGTGCCAGCAGCTTGGGGGGTGCCCGGGACACAAGCGGCTACGAGCAGTACTTC
cdr3_aa: CASSLGGARDTSGYEQYF

clone_size: .
j_call: TRBJ1-5
cdr3_length: 15
v_call: TRBV5-8
d_call: .
cdr3_nt: TGTGCCAGCAGCTTGGACGGGGGGGCACGGCAGCCCCAGCATTTT
cdr3_aa: CASSLDGGARQPQHF

clone_size: .
j_call: TRBJ2-3
cdr3_length: 15
v_call: TRBV6-4
d_call: TRBD2
cdr3_nt: TGTGCCAGCAGTGTGGCCGGAGCGGGAGGAGATACGCAGTATTTT
cdr3_aa: CASSVAGAGGDTQYF

clone_size: .
j_call: TRBJ2-1
cdr3_length: 13
v_call: TRBV11-2
d_call: .
cdr3_nt: TGTGCCAGCAGCTTAGGGGCTCTGAATGAGCAGTTCTTC
cdr3_aa: CASSLGALNEQFF

clone_size: .
j_call: TRBJ2-3
cdr3_length: 14
v_call: TRBV30
d_call: TRBD2
cdr3_nt: TGTGCCTGGAGTAGGGCGGGAGTGGGGGATACGCAGTATTTT
cdr3_aa: CAWSRAGVGDTQYF

clone_size: .
j_call: TRBJ1-6
cdr3_length: 17
v_call: TRBV18
d_call: .
cdr3_nt: TGTGCCAGCTCCCGTTCTTTGACCGGGACACAGGAAGGACCCCTCCACTTT
cdr3_aa: CASSRSLTGTQEGPLHF

clone_size: .
j_call: TRBJ2-7
cdr3_length: 15
v_call: TRBV5-4
d_call: TRBD2
cdr3_nt: TGTGCCAGCAGCCCCGGGACTATACCCCCCTACGAGCAGTACTTC
cdr3_aa: CASSPGTIPPYEQYF

clone_size: .
j_call: TRBJ1-5
cdr3_length: 13
v_call: TRBV12-3/TRBV12-4
d_call: .
cdr3_nt: TGTGCCAGCAGAGTCGGGAGCAATCAGCCCCAGCATTTT
cdr3_aa: CASRVGSNQPQHF

clone_size: once
j_call: TRBJ1-1
cdr3_length: 12
v_call: TRBV7-9
d_call: .
cdr3_nt: TGTGCCAGCAGCTTAGATAGCTCTGAAGCTTTCTTT
cdr3_aa: CASSLDSSEAFF

clone_size: once
j_call: TRBJ1-6
cdr3_length: 13
v_call: TRBV3-1/TRBV3-2
d_call: .
cdr3_nt: TGTGCCAGCAGCCAAGATGGGGAATCACCCCTCCACTTT
cdr3_aa: CASSQDGESPLHF

clone_size: .
j_call: TRBJ1-4
cdr3_length: 15
v_call: TRBV9
d_call: TRBD1
cdr3_nt: TGTGCCAGCAGCGTGGGTTCAGGGGGCCATGAAAAACTGTTTTTT
cdr3_aa: CASSVGSGGHEKLFF

clone_size: .
j_call: TRBJ1-2
cdr3_length: 14
v_call: TRBV29-1
d_call: .
cdr3_nt: TGCAGCGTTGAAGATTTTGCGGGGTACTATGGCTACACCTTC
cdr3_aa: CSVEDFAGYYGYTF